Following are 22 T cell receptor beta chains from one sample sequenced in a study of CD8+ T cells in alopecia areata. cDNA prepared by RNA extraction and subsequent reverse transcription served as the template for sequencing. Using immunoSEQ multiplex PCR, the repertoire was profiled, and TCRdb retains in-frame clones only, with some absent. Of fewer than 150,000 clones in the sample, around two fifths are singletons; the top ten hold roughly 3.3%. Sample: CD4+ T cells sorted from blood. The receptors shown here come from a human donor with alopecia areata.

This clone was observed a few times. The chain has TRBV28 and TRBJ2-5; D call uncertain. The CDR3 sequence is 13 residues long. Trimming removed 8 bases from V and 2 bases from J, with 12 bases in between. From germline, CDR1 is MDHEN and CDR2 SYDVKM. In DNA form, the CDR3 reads TGTGCCAGCGTCTTCGCGGATCAAGAGACCCAGTACTTC. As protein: CASVFADQETQYF. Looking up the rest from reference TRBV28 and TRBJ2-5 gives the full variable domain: DVKVTQSSRYLVKRTGEKVFLECVQDMDHENMFWYRQDPGLGLRLIYFSYDVKMKEKGDIPEGYSVSREKKERFSLILESASTNQTSMYLCASVFADQETQYFGPGTRLLVL.

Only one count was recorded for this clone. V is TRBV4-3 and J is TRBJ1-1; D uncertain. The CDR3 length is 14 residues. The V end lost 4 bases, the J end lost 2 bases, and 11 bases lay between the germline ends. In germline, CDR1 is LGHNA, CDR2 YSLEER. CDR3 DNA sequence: TGCGCCAGCAGCCTCGTCCCTGGAAACACTGAAGCTTTCTTT. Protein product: CASSLVPGNTEAFF.

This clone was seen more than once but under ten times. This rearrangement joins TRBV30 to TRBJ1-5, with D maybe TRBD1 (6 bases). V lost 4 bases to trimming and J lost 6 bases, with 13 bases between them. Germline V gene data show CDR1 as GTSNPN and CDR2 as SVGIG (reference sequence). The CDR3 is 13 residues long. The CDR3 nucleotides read TGTGCCTGGAACCTACAGGGAGCTCAGCCCCAGCATTTT. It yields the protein CAWNLQGAQPQHF.

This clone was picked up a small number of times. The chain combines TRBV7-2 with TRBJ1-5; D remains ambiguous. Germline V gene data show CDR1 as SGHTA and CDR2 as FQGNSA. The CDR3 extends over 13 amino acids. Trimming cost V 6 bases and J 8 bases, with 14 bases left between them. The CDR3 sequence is CASRPAAPEPQHF. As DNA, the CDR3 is TGTGCCAGCAGACCAGCCGCTCCGGAGCCCCAGCATTTT.

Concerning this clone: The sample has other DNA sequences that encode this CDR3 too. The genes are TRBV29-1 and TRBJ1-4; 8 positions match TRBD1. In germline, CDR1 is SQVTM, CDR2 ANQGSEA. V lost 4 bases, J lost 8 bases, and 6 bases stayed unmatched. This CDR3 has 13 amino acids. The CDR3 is CSVAGQGREKLFF. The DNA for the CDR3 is TGCAGCGTTGCCGGACAGGGACGGGAAAAACTGTTTTTT.

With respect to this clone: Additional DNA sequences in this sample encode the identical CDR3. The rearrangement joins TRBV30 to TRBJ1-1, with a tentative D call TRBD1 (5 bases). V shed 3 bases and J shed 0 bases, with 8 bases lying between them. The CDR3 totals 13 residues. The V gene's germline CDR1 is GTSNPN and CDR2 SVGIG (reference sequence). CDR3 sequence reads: CAWRTAMNTEAFF. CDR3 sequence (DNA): TGTGCCTGGAGGACAGCCATGAACACTGAAGCTTTCTTT.

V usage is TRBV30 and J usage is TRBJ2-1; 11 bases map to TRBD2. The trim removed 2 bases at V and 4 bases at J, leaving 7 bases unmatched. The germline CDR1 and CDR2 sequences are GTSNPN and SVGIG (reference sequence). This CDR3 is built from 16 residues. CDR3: CAWSSPGTSGYNEQFF. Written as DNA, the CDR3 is TGTGCCTGGAGTTCCCCCGGGACTAGCGGATACAATGAGCAGTTCTTC.

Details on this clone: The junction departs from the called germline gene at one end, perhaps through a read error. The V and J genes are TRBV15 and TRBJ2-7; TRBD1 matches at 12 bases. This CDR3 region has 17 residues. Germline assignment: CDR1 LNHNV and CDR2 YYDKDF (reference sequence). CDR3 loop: CATSTTQGTGGSHEQYF. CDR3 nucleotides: TGTGCCACCAGCACCACTCAAGGGACAGGGGGCTCCCACGAGCAGTACTTC. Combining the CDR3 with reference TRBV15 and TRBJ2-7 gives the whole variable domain DAMVIQNPRYQVTQFGKPVTLSCSQTLNHNVMYWYQQKSSQAPKLLFHYYDKDFNNEADTPDNFQSRRPNTSFCFLDIRSPGLGDTAMYLCATSTTQGTGGSHEQYFGPGTRLTVT.

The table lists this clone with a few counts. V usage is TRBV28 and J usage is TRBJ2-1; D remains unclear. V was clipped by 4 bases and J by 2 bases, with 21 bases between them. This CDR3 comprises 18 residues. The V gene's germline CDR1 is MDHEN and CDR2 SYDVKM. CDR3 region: CASSSPPKPGLTYNEQFF. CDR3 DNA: TGTGCCAGCAGTTCCCCCCCAAAGCCGGGCCTAACCTACAATGAGCAGTTCTTC.

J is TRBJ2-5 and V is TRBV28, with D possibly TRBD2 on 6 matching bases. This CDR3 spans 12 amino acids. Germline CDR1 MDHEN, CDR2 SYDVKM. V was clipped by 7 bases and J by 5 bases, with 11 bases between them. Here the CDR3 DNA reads TGTGCCAGCACGGCGGGGACGGAGACCCAGTACTTC. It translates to CASTAGTETQYF.

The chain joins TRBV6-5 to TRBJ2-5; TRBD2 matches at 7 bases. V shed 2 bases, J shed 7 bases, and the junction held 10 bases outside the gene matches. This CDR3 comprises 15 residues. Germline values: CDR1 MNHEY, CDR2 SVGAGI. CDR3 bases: TGTGCCAGCAGTTACATAGGGACTACCGGGGCGACCCAGTACTTC. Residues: CASSYIGTTGATQYF.

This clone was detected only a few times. CDR3 nucleotides: TGCAGCGTTAGGACAGGGGTAGGCAATCAGCCCCAGCATTTT. Protein product: CSVRTGVGNQPQHF. The chain employs TRBV29-1 and TRBJ1-5; 9 nucleotides align to TRBD1. The CDR3 runs 14 residues. With 5 bases clipped from V and 2 bases from J, the junction kept 4 bases outside the gene matches. Germline V gene data show CDR1 as SQVTM and CDR2 as ANQGSEA.

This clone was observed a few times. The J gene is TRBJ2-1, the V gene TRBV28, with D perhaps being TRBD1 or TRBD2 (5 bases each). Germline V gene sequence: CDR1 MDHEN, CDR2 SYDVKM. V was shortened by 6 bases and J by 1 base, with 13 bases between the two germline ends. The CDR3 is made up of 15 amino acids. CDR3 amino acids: CASRTRGRSYNEQFF. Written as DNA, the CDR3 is TGTGCCAGCAGGACGAGGGGACGATCCTACAATGAGCAGTTCTTC.

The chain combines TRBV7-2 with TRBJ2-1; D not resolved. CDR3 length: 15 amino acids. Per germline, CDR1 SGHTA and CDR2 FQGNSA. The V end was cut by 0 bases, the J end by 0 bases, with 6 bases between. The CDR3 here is CASSLAASSYNEQFF. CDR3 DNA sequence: TGTGCCAGCAGCTTAGCGGCTTCCTCCTACAATGAGCAGTTCTTC.

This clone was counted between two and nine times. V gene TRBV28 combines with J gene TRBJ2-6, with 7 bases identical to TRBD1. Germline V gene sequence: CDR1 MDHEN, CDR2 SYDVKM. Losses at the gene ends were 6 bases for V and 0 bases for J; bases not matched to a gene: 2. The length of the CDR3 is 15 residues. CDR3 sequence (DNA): TGTGCCAGCAGACAGGGGTCCTCTGGGGCCAACGTCCTGACTTTC. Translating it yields CASRQGSSGANVLTF.

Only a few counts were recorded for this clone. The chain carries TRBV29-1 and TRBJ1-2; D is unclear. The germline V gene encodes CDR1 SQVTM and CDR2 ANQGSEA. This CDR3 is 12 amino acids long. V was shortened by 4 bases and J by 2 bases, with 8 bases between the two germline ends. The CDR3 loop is CSVASGNYGYTF. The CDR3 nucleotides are TGCAGCGTTGCGTCCGGGAACTATGGCTACACCTTC.

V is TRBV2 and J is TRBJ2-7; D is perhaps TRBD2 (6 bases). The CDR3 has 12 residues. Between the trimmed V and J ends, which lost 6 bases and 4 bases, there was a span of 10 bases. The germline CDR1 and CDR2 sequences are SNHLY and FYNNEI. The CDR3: CASSAEGYEQYF. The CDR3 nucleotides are TGTGCCAGCAGCGCGGAGGGATACGAGCAGTACTTC. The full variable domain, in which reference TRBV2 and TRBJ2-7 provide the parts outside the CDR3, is EPEVTQTPSHQVTQMGQEVILRCVPISNHLYFYWYRQILGQKVEFLVSFYNNEISEKSEIFDDQFSVERPDGSNFTLKIRSTKLEDSAMYFCASSAEGYEQYFGPGTRLTVT.

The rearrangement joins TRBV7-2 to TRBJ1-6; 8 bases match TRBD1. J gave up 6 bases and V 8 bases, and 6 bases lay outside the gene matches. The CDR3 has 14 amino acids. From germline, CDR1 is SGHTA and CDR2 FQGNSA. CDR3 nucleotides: TGTGCCAGCGGACGACAGGGGCTTAATTCACCCCTCCACTTT. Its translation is CASGRQGLNSPLHF.

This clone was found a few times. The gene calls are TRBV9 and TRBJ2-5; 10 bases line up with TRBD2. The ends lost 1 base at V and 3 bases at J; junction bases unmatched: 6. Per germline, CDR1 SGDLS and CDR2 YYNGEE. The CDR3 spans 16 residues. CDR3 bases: TGTGCCAGCAGCGTAACAGCGGGGGGGCGCGAAGAGACCCAGTACTTC. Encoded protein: CASSVTAGGREETQYF.

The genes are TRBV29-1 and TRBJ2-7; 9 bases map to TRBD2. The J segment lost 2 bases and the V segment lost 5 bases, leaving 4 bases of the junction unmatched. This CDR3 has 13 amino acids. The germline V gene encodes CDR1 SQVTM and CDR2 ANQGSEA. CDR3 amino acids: CSVRGLAAYEQYF. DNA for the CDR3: TGCAGCGTTCGGGGACTAGCAGCCTACGAGCAGTACTTC.

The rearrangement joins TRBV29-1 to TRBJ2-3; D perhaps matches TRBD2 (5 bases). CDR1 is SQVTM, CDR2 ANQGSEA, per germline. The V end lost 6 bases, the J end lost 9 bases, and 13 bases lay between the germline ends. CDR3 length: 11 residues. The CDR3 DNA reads TGCAGCGTGCCGGAGGAAGGCACGCAGTATTTT. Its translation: CSVPEEGTQYF.

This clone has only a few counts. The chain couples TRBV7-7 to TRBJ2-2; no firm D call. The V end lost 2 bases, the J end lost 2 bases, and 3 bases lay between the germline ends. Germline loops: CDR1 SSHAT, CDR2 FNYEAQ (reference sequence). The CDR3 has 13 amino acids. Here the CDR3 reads CASSLSNTGELFF. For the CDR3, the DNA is TGTGCCAGCAGCTTATCCAACACCGGGGAGCTGTTTTTT.